These 14 T cell receptor beta chains share one sample of origin, sequenced in a study of blood T cell repertoires in COVID-19. The repertoire was sequenced with immunoSEQ multiplex PCR; TCRdb's copy has only in-frame clones and lacks some. Of some 200,000 clones listed, around 84% were seen once; the top ten hold roughly 20%. Sequenced: peripheral blood. Receptors originate from a woman aged 80 or older with active or convalescent COVID-19.

The chain is built from TRBV7-2 and TRBJ2-1; possible D gene TRBD1, 5 bases. Trimming shortened V by 3 bases and J by 9 bases, and 12 bases separated the two germline ends. There are 13 residues in the CDR3. Germline loops: CDR1 SGHTA, CDR2 FQGNSA. The DNA of the CDR3 is TGTGCCAGCAGCTTTGCAGGGCCCGGTGAGCAGTTCTTC. It specifies CASSFAGPGEQFF.

V gene TRBV28 combines with J gene TRBJ2-3; TRBD1 matches at 9 bases. The length of the CDR3 is 14 residues. Germline CDR1 and CDR2: MDHEN and SYDVKM. With 5 bases clipped from V and 7 bases from J, the junction kept 7 bases outside the gene matches. CDR3 bases: TGTGCCAGCAGTACCGGGACAGGGCGCAATACGCAGTATTTT. Translating it yields CASSTGTGRNTQYF.

The V call is TRBV9, the J call TRBJ1-4; D gene uncertain. Germline V gives CDR1 SGDLS, CDR2 YYNGEE. CDR3 size: 14 residues. V was shortened by 3 bases and J by 0 bases, with 6 bases between the two germline ends. The CDR3 is CASSAVATNEKLFF. In DNA, the CDR3 is TGTGCCAGCAGCGCCGTTGCAACTAATGAAAAACTGTTTTTT. Variable domain in full (rest from reference TRBV9 and TRBJ1-4): DSGVTQTPKHLITATGQRVTLRCSPRSGDLSVYWYQQSLDQGLQFLIQYYNGEERAKGNILERFSAQQFPDLHSELNLSSLELGDSALYFCASSAVATNEKLFFGSGTQLSVL.

The rearrangement links TRBV30 to TRBJ1-5; maybe TRBD1 (6 bases). V was pared by 4 bases and J by 2 bases, with 9 bases between. Germline CDR1 is GTSNPN and CDR2 is SVGIG (reference sequence). The CDR3 runs to 13 residues. This CDR3 is CAWTGQGNQPQHF. In DNA, the CDR3 is TGTGCCTGGACGGGACAAGGCAATCAGCCCCAGCATTTT.

The rearrangement joins TRBV3-1 (or the pseudogene TRBV3-2) to TRBJ1-4, with no clear D. This CDR3 spans 14 amino acids. V was shortened by 4 bases and J by 8 bases, with 14 bases between the two germline ends. From germline, CDR1 is LGHDT and CDR2 YNNKEL (reference sequence). The chain's CDR3 is CASSRPVRGEKLFF. The CDR3 nucleotides read TGTGCCAGCAGCCGCCCGGTACGAGGAGAAAAACTGTTTTTT.

This chain links TRBV7-9 with TRBJ1-2; 9 nucleotides match TRBD1. Germline trimming cut 5 bases from V and 4 bases from J; bases unmatched to any gene: 14. The CDR3 length is 17 residues. Germline V CDR1 and CDR2: SEHNR, FQNEAQ (reference sequence). In DNA form, the CDR3 reads TGTGCCAGCAGCCCGGACAGGGGTATCACTACCATCTATGGCTACACCTTC. It codes for CASSPDRGITTIYGYTF.

The sample holds one count of this clone. The chain joins TRBV29-1 to TRBJ2-7; 7 bases agree with TRBD1. With V trimmed by 7 bases and J by 2 bases, 5 bases remained unmatched. The CDR3 has 12 residues. Germline loops: CDR1 SQVTM, CDR2 ANQGSEA. The CDR3 protein is CSGRQGPYEQYF. The CDR3, as DNA: TGCAGCGGGAGACAGGGCCCCTACGAGCAGTACTTC.

For the CDR3, the DNA is TGTGCCAGCAGCCGCCGACTAGCGGGGGGGAATGAGCAGTTCTTC. Amino acid sequence: CASSRRLAGGNEQFF. V and J are TRBV11-3 and TRBJ2-1; 14 nucleotides line up with TRBD2. CDR3 length: 15 residues. Losses at the gene ends were 5 bases for V and 7 bases for J; bases not matched to a gene: 4. The germline V gene encodes CDR1 SGHNT and CDR2 YENEEA.

About this clone: The junction does not match germline at one end; this may be a read error. The genes are TRBV7-7 and TRBJ2-5; 12 bases align to TRBD2. This CDR3 is built from 15 residues. CDR1 and CDR2 from the germline V gene are SSHAT and FNYEAQ (reference sequence). CDR3 in amino acids: CASSQTSGGQETQYF. CDR3 coding DNA: TGTGCTAGCAGCCAGACTAGCGGGGGCCAAGAGACCCAGTACTTC.

The V call is TRBV7-2, the J call TRBJ2-1, with 12 nucleotides matching TRBD2. Trimming removed 1 base from V and 7 bases from J; junction bases left unmatched: 5. The CDR3 extends over 16 amino acids. Germline values: CDR1 SGHTA, CDR2 FQGNSA. Written as DNA, the CDR3 is TGTGCCAGCAGCTTAGGACTAGCGGGGGCGGGGAATGAGCAGTTCTTC. Amino acids: CASSLGLAGAGNEQFF.

This rearrangement joins TRBV7-8 to TRBJ2-4; 8 bases match TRBD1. Germline V lookup: CDR1 SGHVS, CDR2 FQNEAQ. CDR3 length equals 17 residues. The V segment lost 4 bases and the J segment 0 bases; nucleotides outside the gene matches: 8. CDR3 DNA sequence: TGTGCCAGCAGCTCATACGGGACAGGCCTAGCCAAAAACATTCAGTACTTC. Protein product: CASSSYGTGLAKNIQYF. The full variable domain, with the rest looked up from reference TRBV7-8 and TRBJ2-4, is GAGVSQSPRYKVAKRGQDVALRCDPISGHVSLFWYQQALGQGPEFLTYFQNEAQLDKSGLPSDRFFAERPEGSVSTLKIQRTQQEDSAVYLCASSSYGTGLAKNIQYFGAGTRLSVL.

The chain uses TRBV28 and TRBJ1-2; TRBD1 agrees at 7 bases. This CDR3 is built from 15 residues. CDR1 and CDR2 from the germline V gene are MDHEN and SYDVKM. V dropped 5 bases and J dropped 2; count of bases not matched to a gene: 8. The CDR3 region is CASSTPTGSNYGYTF. The CDR3 nucleotides read TGTGCCAGCAGTACCCCGACAGGGTCCAACTATGGCTACACCTTC.

The chain uses TRBV28 and TRBJ2-5, with a weak D call TRBD2 (7 bases). The CDR3 runs to 16 residues. V shed 5 bases and J shed 7 bases, with 23 bases lying between them. CDR1 is MDHEN and CDR2 is SYDVKM in the germline V gene. As DNA, the CDR3 is TGTGCCAGCAGTGTAAGGCGGGGGCCATCTTGGGGGACCCAGTACTTC. This encodes CASSVRRGPSWGTQYF.

Only one count was recorded for this clone. This sequence joins TRBV25-1 and TRBJ2-3; D is perhaps TRBD2 (6 bases). Per the germline V gene, CDR1 is MGHDK and CDR2 is SYGVNS. Trimming removed 6 bases from V and 4 bases from J, with 17 bases in between. The CDR3 spans 15 residues. The CDR3 DNA reads TGTGCCAGCAGCGGTAGCTGGGGGGTCCCAGATACGCAGTATTTT. Translating gives CASSGSWGVPDTQYF.